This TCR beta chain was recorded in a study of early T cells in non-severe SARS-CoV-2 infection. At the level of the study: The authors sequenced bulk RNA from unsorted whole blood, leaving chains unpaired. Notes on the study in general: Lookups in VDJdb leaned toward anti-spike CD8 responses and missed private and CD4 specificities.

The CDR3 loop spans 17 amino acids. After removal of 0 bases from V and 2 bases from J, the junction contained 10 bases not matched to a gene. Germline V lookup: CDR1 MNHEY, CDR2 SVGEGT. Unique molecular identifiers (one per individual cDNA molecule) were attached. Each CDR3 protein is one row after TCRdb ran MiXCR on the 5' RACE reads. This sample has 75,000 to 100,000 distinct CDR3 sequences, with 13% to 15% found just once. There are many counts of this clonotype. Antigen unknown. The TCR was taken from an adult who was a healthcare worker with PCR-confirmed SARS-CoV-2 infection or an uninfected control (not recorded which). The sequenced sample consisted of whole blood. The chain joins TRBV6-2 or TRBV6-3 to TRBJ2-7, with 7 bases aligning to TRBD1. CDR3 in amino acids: CASSYSLGWDSTYEQYF. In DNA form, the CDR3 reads TGTGCCAGCAGTTACTCTCTGGGCTGGGACAGCACCTACGAGCAGTACTTC.